The sequence of this T cell receptor beta chain was determined in a study of T-cell reconstitution after alpha-beta-depleted transplantation in children. V trimming: 8 bases; J trimming: 1 base; junction bases outside the gene matches: 7. The length of the CDR3 is 14 residues. Remarks on this clonotype: Its specificity is unknown.

Unique molecular identifiers were used in preparing the TCRbeta library. TCRdb ran MiXCR on the PCR reads and lists one entry per CDR3 protein. This sample yields 700,000 or so distinct CDR3 sequences, of which 13% are seen a single time; 0.65% to 0.9% belongs to the top ten. Study-level findings and limits: One year after transplant, T-cell counts and diversity came mostly from newly produced T cells. About two months after transplant, alpha-beta T cells reportedly came from several hundred expanded graft clones.

The receptor was derived from a girl aged 2 to 10 with congenital amegakaryocytic thrombocytopenia, due to receive a stem cell transplant. V is TRBV12-3 or TRBV12-4 and J is TRBJ2-5, with TRBD2 matching over 7 bases. The sample was PBMCs, taken before TCRalphabeta/CD19-depleted stem cell transplant. As DNA, the CDR3 is TGTGCCAGCGTTCTGGGGGGGAGCCAAGAGACCCAGTACTTC. Translating it yields CASVLGGSQETQYF.